The TCR beta chain under discussion was sequenced for a study of identical twins (dated by TCRdb to about 2016). Turning to the overall study: TCR alpha and beta repertoires from monozygotic twins, unrelated adults of various ages and cord blood were deep-sequenced to test whether fetal clonotypes persist. To rule out contamination, replicate twin experiments were performed at different times with different library preparation protocols. Results and caveats for the whole study, not just this receptor: Abundant cord blood beta clonotypes carried fewer insertions; young adult naive repertoires showed a weaker similar trend, while memory repertoires showed none. Compared with coincidental sharing between unrelated individuals, out-of-frame TCR alpha sequences shared between twins showed an excess of sequences with low generation probability. In monozygotic twins, out-of-frame TCR alpha sharing was systematically underestimated by recombination models, although the models agreed with sharing between unrelated individuals. In beta out-of-frame sequences, excess twin sharing was weaker, because having fewer shared sequences lowered the signal-to-noise ratio. Conclusions relied on cross-sectional statistical analysis, since the same donors could not be followed over many years. Invariant T cells such as MAIT and iNKT could partly confound zero-insertion analyses, though diverse VJ usage argued against this for most clonotypes.

This clonotype was detected only a few times. Its antigen is currently not known. Base qualities are not recorded, but no much larger clone differs from it by a single base. The library was made by 5' RACE. Sequenced on an Illumina HiSeq 2000. Template switching introduced a universal primer binding site; the final cDNA contained a unique molecular identifier, enabling accurate counting of TCR cDNA molecules. First-strand cDNA for TCR alpha and beta chains was synthesized from specific primers in the conserved constant-segment region. Each cDNA library was double barcoded, with a SMART-Mk sample barcode plus Illumina barcodes, to control for contamination. TruSeq adapter sequences and Illumina sample barcodes were added in two successive PCR steps. Sequencing of the TCR alpha and beta cDNA libraries was done on the Illumina HiSeq platform using custom primers. The authors' pipeline ran thus. Unique molecular identifiers were extracted from raw reads with MiGEC, and CDR3 positions were determined with MiXCR. Recombination models were inferred per individual with the repgenHMM and IGoR tools using an EM algorithm. Shared clonotype analysis was performed with the tcR package in R, normalizing sharing by the product of cloneset sizes. To study raw recombination without the effects of thymic and clonal selection, out-of-frame nonproductive sequences were analyzed. TCRdb trimmed the raw reads at Q25, called clones with MiXCR and kept productive beta chains. Records with the same CDR3 protein are collapsed into one entry carrying the most frequent genes and DNA. The V and J calls and clone size are TCRdb's, not the authors'. The sample includes some 630,000 distinct CDR3 sequences, with less than 9% observed a single time. Of the sample, roughly 1.6% falls within the top ten clones.

All donors were healthy Caucasians. The twin cohort comprised three pairs of female monozygotic twins, all aged roughly 18 to 30 years. Peripheral blood mononuclear cells were used as the source from which RNA for TCR libraries was isolated. The cysteine opens and the phenylalanine closes a CDR3 of 18 amino acids. This entry keeps only the CDR3 DNA: 54 bases, framed from base 1. CDR1 and CDR2 are drawn from the germline V gene: MGHRA, YSYEKL. The germline V and J ends show losses of 4 bases and 3 bases respectively, and no gene match explains 11 bases of the junction. A further study also used this sample, focusing on yellow fever vaccine responses in identical twins. In that second paper, the authors write: According to the authors, the vaccine-induced T cell response in identical twins seemed to be partly convergent and partly specific to each individual. Focusing on identical twins, the study followed the T cell clones that responded to the vaccine, and did so with precision.

The sequenced sample was PBMCs. This sequence originates from a woman younger than 30 in good health. The chain was built from TRBV4-1 and TRBJ2-3; 12 junctional bases match TRBD2. The CDR3 is CASSLQALAGGPTDTQYF. The DNA sequence follows: TGCGCCAGCAGCCTTCAAGCCCTAGCGGGGGGGCCGACAGATACGCAGTATTTT.